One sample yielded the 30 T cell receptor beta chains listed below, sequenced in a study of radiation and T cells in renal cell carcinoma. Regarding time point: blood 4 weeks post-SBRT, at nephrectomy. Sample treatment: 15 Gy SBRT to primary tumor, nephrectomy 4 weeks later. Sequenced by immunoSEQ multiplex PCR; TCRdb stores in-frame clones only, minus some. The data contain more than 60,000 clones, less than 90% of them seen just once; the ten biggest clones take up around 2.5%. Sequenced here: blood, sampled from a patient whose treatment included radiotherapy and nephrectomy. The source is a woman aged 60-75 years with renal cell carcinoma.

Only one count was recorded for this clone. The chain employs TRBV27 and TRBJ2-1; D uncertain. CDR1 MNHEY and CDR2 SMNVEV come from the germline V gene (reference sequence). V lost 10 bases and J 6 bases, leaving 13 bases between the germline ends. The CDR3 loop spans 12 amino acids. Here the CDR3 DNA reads TGTGCCACCCGGGCCTTCGGCAATGAGCAGTTCTTC. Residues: CATRAFGNEQFF.

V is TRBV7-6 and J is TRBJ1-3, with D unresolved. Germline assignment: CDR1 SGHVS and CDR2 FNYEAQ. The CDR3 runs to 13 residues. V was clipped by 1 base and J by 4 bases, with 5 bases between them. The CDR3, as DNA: TGTGCCAGCAGCTTAGGAGGGGGAAACACCATATATTTT. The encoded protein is CASSLGGGNTIYF.

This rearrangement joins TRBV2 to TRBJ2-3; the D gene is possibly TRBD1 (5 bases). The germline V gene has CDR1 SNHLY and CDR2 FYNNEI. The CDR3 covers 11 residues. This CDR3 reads CAKGITDTQYF. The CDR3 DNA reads TGTGCGAAGGGGATTACAGATACGCAGTATTTT.

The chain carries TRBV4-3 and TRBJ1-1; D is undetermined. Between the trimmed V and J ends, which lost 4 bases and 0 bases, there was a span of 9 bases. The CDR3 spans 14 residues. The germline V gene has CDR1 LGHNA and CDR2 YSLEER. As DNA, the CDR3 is TGCGCCAGCAGCCCAGATACGGTGAACACTGAAGCTTTCTTT. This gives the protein CASSPDTVNTEAFF.

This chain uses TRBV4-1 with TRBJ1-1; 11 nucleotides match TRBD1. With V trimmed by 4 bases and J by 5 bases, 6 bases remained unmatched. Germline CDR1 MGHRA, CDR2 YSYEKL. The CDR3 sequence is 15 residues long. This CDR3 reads CASSPGQGAVTEAFF. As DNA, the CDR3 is TGCGCCAGCAGCCCCGGACAGGGGGCTGTGACTGAAGCTTTCTTT.

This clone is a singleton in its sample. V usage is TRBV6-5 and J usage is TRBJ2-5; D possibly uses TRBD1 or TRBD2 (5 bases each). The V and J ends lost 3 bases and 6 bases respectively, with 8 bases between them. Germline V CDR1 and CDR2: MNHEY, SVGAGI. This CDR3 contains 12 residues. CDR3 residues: CASSYGTKTQYF. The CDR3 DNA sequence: TGTGCCAGCAGTTATGGGACGAAGACCCAGTACTTC.

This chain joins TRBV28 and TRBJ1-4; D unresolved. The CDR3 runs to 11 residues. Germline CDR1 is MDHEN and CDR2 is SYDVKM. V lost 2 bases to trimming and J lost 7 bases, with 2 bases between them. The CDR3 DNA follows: TGTGCCAGCAGTTTACGTGAAAAACTGTTTTTT. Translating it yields CASSLREKLFF.

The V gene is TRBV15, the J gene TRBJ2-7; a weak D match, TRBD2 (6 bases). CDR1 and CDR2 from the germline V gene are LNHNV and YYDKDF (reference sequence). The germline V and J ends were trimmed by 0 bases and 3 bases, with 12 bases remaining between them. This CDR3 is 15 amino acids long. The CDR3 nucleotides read TGTGCCACCAGCAGAGAGTATAGCGGAGTCTACGAGCAGTACTTC. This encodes CATSREYSGVYEQYF.

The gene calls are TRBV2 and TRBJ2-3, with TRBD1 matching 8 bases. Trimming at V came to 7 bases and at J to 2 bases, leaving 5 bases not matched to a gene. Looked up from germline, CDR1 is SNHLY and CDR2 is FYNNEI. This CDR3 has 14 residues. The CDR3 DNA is TGTGCCAGCAAGAGACAGGGGAACACAGATACGCAGTATTTT. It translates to CASKRQGNTDTQYF. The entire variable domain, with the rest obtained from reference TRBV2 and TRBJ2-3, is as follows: EPEVTQTPSHQVTQMGQEVILRCVPISNHLYFYWYRQILGQKVEFLVSFYNNEISEKSEIFDDQFSVERPDGSNFTLKIRSTKLEDSAMYFCASKRQGNTDTQYFGPGTRLTVL.

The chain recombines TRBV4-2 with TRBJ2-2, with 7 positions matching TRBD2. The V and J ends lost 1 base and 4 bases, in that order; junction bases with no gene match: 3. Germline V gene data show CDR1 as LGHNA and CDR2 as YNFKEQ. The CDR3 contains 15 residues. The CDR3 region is CASSQGAGPTGELFF. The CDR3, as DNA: TGTGCCAGCAGCCAAGGAGCGGGACCCACCGGGGAGCTGTTTTTT.

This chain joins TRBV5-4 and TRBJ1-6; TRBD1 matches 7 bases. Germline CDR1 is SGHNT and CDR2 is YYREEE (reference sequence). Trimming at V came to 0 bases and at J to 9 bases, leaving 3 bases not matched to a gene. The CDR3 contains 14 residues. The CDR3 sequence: CASSLGAGGSPLHF. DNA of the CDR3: TGTGCCAGCAGCTTGGGGGCAGGGGGTTCACCCCTCCACTTT.

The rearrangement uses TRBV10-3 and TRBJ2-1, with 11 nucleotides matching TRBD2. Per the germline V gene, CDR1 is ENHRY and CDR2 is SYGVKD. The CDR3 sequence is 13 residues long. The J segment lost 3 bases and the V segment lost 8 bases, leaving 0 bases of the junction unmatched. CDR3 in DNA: TGTGCCATCGGACTAGCGGGCTACAATGAGCAGTTCTTC. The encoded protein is CAIGLAGYNEQFF.

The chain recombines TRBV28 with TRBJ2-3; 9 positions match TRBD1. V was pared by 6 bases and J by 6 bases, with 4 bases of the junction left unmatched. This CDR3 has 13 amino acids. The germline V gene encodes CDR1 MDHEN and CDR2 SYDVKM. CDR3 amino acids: CASRGGTGDTQYF. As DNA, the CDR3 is TGTGCCAGCAGGGGAGGGACAGGGGATACGCAGTATTTT.

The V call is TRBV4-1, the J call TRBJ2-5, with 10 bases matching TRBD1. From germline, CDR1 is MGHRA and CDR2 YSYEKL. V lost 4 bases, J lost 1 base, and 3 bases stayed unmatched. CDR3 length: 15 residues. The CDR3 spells CASSLDRGRQETQYF. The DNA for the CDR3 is TGCGCCAGCAGCCTCGACAGGGGGCGCCAAGAGACCCAGTACTTC.

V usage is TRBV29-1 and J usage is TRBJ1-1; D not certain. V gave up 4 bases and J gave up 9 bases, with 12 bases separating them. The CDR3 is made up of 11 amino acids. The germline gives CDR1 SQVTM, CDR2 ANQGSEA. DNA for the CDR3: TGCAGCGTTGGAGAGGGTTTGAAAGCTTTCTTT. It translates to CSVGEGLKAFF.

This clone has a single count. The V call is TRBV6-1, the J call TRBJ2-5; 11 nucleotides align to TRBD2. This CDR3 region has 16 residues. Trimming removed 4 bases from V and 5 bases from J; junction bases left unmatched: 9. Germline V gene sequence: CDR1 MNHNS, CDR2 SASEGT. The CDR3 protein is CASSVGSGGGLETQYF. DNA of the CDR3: TGTGCCAGCAGTGTTGGTAGCGGGGGGGGGTTGGAGACCCAGTACTTC.

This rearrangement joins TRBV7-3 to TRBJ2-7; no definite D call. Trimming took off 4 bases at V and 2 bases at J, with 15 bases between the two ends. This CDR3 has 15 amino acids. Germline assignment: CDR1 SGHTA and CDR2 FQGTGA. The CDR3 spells CASSSYYTSPYEQYF. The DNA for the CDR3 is TGTGCCAGCAGCTCCTATTATACCTCCCCCTACGAGCAGTACTTC.

The CDR3 region is CASSLGGTNGNEQFF. CDR3 nucleotides: TGTGCCAGCAGTTTAGGAGGGACCAACGGAAATGAGCAGTTCTTC. This chain joins TRBV28 and TRBJ2-1, with D possibly being TRBD2 (6 bases). V gave up 2 bases and J gave up 7 bases, with 15 bases separating them. In germline, CDR1 is MDHEN, CDR2 SYDVKM. This CDR3 has 15 amino acids.

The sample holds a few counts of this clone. CDR3 sequence: CASSFQNLGTLGQPQHF. Written as DNA, the CDR3 is TGTGCCAGCAGTTTCCAAAACTTGGGGACGCTTGGTCAGCCCCAGCATTTT. The V and J genes are TRBV28 and TRBJ1-5, with D perhaps matching TRBD1 (5 bases). V lost 3 bases and J lost 6, with 21 bases in between. Germline assignment: CDR1 MDHEN and CDR2 SYDVKM. This CDR3 is built from 17 residues.

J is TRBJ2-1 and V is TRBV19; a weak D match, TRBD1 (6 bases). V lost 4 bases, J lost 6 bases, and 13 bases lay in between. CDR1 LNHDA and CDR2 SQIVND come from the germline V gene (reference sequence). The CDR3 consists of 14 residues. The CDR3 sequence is CASSSFGTLNEQFF. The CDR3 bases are TGTGCCAGTAGTAGCTTCGGGACACTCAATGAGCAGTTCTTC.

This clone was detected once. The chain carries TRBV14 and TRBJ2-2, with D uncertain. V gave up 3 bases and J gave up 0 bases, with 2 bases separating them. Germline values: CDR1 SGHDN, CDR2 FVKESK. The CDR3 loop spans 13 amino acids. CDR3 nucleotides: TGTGCCAGCAGCCAGGCGAACACCGGGGAGCTGTTTTTT. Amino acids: CASSQANTGELFF.

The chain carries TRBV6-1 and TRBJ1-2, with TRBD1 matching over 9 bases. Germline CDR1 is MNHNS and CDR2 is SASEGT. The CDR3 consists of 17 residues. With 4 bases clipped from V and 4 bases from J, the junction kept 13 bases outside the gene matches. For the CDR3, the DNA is TGTGCCAGCAGTGCCCGGGACAGGGTCTCAACCCCCTATGGCTACACCTTC. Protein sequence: CASSARDRVSTPYGYTF.

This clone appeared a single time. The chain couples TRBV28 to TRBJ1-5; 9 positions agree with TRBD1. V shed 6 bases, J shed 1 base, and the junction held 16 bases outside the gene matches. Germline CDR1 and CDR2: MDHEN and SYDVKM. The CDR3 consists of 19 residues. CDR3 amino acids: CASSLPGQGRPRSNQPQHF. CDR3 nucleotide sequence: TGTGCCAGCAGCCTACCCGGACAGGGGCGACCCAGGAGCAATCAGCCCCAGCATTTT.

CDR3 DNA: TGTGCCAGCAGCCCCGCCTACGAGCAGTACTTC. It translates to CASSPAYEQYF. The genes are TRBV9 and TRBJ2-7, with D uncertain. This CDR3 has 11 residues. With 4 bases removed from V and 2 bases from J, the gap between germline ends came to 4 bases. In germline, CDR1 is SGDLS, CDR2 YYNGEE.

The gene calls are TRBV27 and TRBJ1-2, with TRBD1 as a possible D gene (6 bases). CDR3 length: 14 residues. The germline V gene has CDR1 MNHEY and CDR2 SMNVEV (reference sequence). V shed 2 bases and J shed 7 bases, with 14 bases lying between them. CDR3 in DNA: TGTGCCAGCAGTTTAGCAGGGACAAAGGGTGGCTACACCTTC. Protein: CASSLAGTKGGYTF.

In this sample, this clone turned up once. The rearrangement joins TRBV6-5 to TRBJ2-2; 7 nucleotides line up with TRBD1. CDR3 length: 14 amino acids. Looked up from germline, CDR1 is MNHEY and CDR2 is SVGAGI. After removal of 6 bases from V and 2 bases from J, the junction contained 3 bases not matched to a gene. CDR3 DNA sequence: TGTGCCAGCAGAAGACAGGGAAACACCGGGGAGCTGTTTTTT. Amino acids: CASRRQGNTGELFF.

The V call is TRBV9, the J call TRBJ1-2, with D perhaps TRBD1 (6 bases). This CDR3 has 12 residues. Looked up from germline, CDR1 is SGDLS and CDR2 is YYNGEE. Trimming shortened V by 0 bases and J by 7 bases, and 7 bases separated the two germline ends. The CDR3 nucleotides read TGTGCCAGCAGCGTAGTAGGGGGTGGCTACACCTTC. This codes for CASSVVGGGYTF.

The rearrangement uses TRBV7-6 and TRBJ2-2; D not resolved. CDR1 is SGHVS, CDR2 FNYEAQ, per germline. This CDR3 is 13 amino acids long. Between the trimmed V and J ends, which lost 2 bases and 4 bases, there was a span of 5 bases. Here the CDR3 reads CASSLRVTGELFF. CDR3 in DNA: TGTGCCAGCAGCTTACGGGTCACCGGGGAGCTGTTTTTT.

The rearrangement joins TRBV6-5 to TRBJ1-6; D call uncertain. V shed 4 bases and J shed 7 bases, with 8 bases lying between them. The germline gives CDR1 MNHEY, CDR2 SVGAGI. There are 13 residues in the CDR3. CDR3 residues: CASSSTMNSPLHF. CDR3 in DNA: TGTGCCAGCAGTTCGACCATGAATTCACCCCTCCACTTT.

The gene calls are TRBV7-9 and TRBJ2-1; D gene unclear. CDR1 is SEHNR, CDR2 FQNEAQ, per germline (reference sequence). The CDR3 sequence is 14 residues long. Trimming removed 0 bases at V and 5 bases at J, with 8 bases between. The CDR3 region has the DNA TGTGCCAGCAGCTTAGCAGGACCGCACAATGAGCAGTTCTTC. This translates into CASSLAGPHNEQFF.